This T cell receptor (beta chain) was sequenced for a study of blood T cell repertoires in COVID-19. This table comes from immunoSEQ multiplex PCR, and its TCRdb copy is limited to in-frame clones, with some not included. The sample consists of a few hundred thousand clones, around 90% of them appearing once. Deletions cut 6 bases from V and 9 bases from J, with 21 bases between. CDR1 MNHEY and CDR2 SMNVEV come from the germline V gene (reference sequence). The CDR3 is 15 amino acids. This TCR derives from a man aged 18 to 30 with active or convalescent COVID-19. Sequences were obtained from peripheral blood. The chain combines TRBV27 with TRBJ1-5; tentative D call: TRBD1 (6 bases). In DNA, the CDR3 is TGTGCCAGCAGCAACAGGGCGGGTGATCCTAGGCCCCAGCATTTT. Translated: CASSNRAGDPRPQHF.